Described below is a single T cell receptor (beta chain) sequence and its context. This sample was included in a study of T-cell reconstitution after alpha-beta-depleted transplantation in children. This CDR3 contains 16 residues. Germline CDR1 MNHEY, CDR2 SVGEGT. Trimming pared 8 bases from V and 5 bases from J, leaving 23 bases between. Preparing the TCRbeta library involved the use of unique molecular identifiers. TCRdb used MiXCR to reprocess the PCR reads, holding one entry per CDR3 protein. The table includes just under 550,000 distinct CDR3 sequences, about a sixth detected once. The receptor comes from a human donor who donated a stem cell graft to a child with acute lymphoblastic leukemia. The material was PBMCs from the stem cell graft donor, obtained from the stem cell graft. The chain has TRBV6-2 or TRBV6-3 and TRBJ2-3; unclear D gene. This chain's CDR3 is CASSPSFGRGVDTQYF. CDR3 in DNA: TGTGCCAGCTCCCCTAGTTTTGGGCGCGGAGTAGATACGCAGTATTTT.